This T cell receptor beta chain was recorded in a study of T cell changes during pregnancy in multiple sclerosis. The method was immunoSEQ multiplex PCR; TCRdb's version includes in-frame clones alone and lacks a portion of them. The sample lists about 86,000 clones, more than 85% occurring once. This CDR3 is built from 15 residues. Germline assignment: CDR1 SGDLS and CDR2 YYNGEE. The ends were cut back, 0 bases at V and 8 bases at J, with 14 bases in the middle. The gene calls are TRBV9 and TRBJ1-4, with D possibly matching TRBD1 (6 bases). The receptor's source is a female donor in good health, enrolled as a control in a pregnancy study. Sample: peripheral blood, taken in the first trimester of pregnancy. CDR3 loop: CASSVAPGGREKLFF. The CDR3 nucleotides are TGTGCCAGCAGCGTAGCCCCGGGGGGCCGGGAAAAACTGTTTTTT.